Listed here are 5 T cell receptor beta chains from one sample, sequenced in a study of T cells in women clearing cervical HPV infection. Assay: immunoSEQ multiplex PCR; the TCRdb copy retains only in-frame clones and omits some. The sample has under 45,000 clones; the top ten hold more than 1.3%. The sample consisted of blood buffy coat. Receptors originate from a woman between 18 and 70 years old with a cervical HPV16 infection that either progressed to CIN3+ or cleared (not recorded which).

Points on this clone: The CDR3 goes on 3 residues after the read ends, and that part is filled in from the germline J gene. The V gene is TRBV30, the J gene TRBJ1-1; weak D call: TRBD1 (5 bases). The CDR3 spans 12 residues. Germline V gene sequence: CDR1 GTSNPN, CDR2 SVGIG (reference sequence). The sequenced CDR3 bases are TGTGCCTGGTCCAGCAGGGTGGGGGGG. Protein sequence: CAWSSRVGG. The entire CDR3 reads CAWSSRVGGAFF.

In the case of this clone: From the germline J gene comes the end of the CDR3, since the read stops 3 residues before it. The J gene is TRBJ2-3, the V gene TRBV7-7, with TRBD2 identical over 10 bases. This CDR3 comprises 16 residues. Germline CDR1 is SSHAT and CDR2 is FNYEAQ (reference sequence). The CDR3 bases that were read are TGTGCCAGCAGCTCGCCGGCCCCTAGCGGGGGCGAGACG. As protein: CASSSPAPSGGET. The full-length CDR3 reads as CASSSPAPSGGETQYF.

CDR3 DNA (partial): TGCAGTGCTGGACACTCTGGAAACACC. As protein: CSAGHSGNT. The CDR3 in full is CSAGHSGNTIYF. V gene TRBV20-1 combines with J gene TRBJ1-3, with D maybe TRBD1 (5 bases). The CDR3 end falls 3 residues outside the read, so it is completed with the germline J gene. Germline CDR1 reads DFQATT; CDR2 reads SNEGSKA (reference sequence). The germline V and J ends were trimmed by 5 bases and 0 bases, with 5 bases remaining between them. The CDR3 contains 12 residues.

As regards this clone: The read comes to an end 3 residues before the CDR3 does, leaving the germline J gene to fill in the end. The rearrangement uses TRBV23-1 and TRBJ2-5; 7 positions match TRBD2. TRBV23-1 is an open reading frame, and its role is uncertain. CDR3 length equals 20 residues. J was trimmed by 6 bases and V by 2 bases; bases with no gene match: 24. The CDR3 loop is CASSQGGVGQDETSQKTQYF. CDR3 DNA, as far as it was read: TGCGCCAGCAGTCAAGGGGGGGTGGGCCAGGATGAGACTAGCCAGAAGACC.

To note about this clone: The read comes to an end 3 residues before the CDR3 does, leaving the germline J gene to fill in the end. The chain recombines TRBV7-9 with TRBJ2-3, with D tentatively TRBD1 (6 bases). Deletions cut 5 bases from V and 2 bases from J, with 14 bases between. CDR1 is SEHNR and CDR2 is FQNEAQ in the germline V gene (reference sequence). CDR3 size: 15 residues. CDR3 DNA (partial): TGTGCCAGCAGCCCATATGACAGGCTCACAGATACG. This codes for CASSPYDRLTDT. The complete CDR3 sequence is CASSPYDRLTDTQYF.